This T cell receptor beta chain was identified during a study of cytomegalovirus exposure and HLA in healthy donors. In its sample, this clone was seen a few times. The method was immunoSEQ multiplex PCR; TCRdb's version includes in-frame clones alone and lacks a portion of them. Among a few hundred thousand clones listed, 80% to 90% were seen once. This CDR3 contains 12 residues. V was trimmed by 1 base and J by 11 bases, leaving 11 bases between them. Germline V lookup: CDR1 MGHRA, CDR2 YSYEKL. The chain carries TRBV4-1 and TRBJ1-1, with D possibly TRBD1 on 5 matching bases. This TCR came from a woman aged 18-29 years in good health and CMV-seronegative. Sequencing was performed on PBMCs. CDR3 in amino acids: CASSQGGGVAFF. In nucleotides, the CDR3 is TGCGCCAGCAGCCAAGGGGGCGGGGTGGCTTTCTTT.